A single sample gave rise to the 30 T cell receptor beta chains below, sequenced in a study of cytomegalovirus exposure and HLA in healthy donors. The PCR used 60 Vbeta and 13 Jbeta primers. Sequencing used immunoSEQ multiplex PCR; TCRdb keeps in-frame clones, though not all of them. Here the sample spans about 83,000 clones, roughly four fifths being singletons. Sequenced: PBMCs. The origin of the receptors is a young woman in good health and CMV-seronegative.

This chain uses TRBV6-1 with TRBJ1-5; D possibly corresponds to TRBD1 (6 bases). Trimming pared 6 bases from V and 0 bases from J, leaving 12 bases between. This CDR3 region has 15 residues. Germline values: CDR1 MNHNS, CDR2 SASEGT. The CDR3 DNA follows: TGTGCCAGCAGGTTACAGGGCTATAGCAATCAGCCCCAGCATTTT. Translation: CASRLQGYSNQPQHF.

This CDR3 reads CASSVGQGPYEQYF. CDR3 nucleotides: TGTGCCAGTAGTGTCGGACAGGGACCCTACGAGCAGTACTTC. V gene TRBV19 combines with J gene TRBJ2-7; 8 positions match TRBD1. J lost 2 bases, V lost 5 bases, and 5 bases had no gene match. This CDR3 is built from 14 residues. Germline V gene data show CDR1 as LNHDA and CDR2 as SQIVND (reference sequence). The variable domain in full, with the rest retrieved from reference TRBV19 and TRBJ2-7, is DGGITQSPKYLFRKEGQNVTLSCEQNLNHDAMYWYRQDPGQGLRLIYYSQIVNDFQKGDIAEGYSVSREKKESFPLTVTSAQKNPTAFYLCASSVGQGPYEQYFGPGTRLTVT.

This clone was seen a handful of times. The CDR3 spells CASSRQGAGANVLTF. The CDR3 DNA is TGTGCCAGCAGCCGACAGGGGGCTGGGGCCAACGTCCTGACTTTC. The gene calls are TRBV5-5 and TRBJ2-6; 9 bases fit TRBD1. The CDR3 runs 15 residues. The J segment lost 2 bases and the V segment lost 4 bases, leaving 1 base of the junction unmatched. The germline V gene has CDR1 SGHKS and CDR2 YYEKEE (reference sequence).

This clone appeared a single time. V usage is TRBV7-2 and J usage is TRBJ2-2; D ambiguous. V was shortened by 1 base and J by 0 bases, with 9 bases between the two germline ends. This CDR3 has 16 amino acids. Germline CDR1 and CDR2: SGHTA and FQGNSA. The CDR3 region is CASSLVSRANTGELFF. As DNA, the CDR3 is TGTGCCAGCAGCTTAGTCTCTAGAGCGAACACCGGGGAGCTGTTTTTT.

The V call is TRBV5-6, the J call TRBJ2-5; 11 bases line up with TRBD2. V lost 0 bases to trimming and J lost 7 bases; unmatched junction nucleotides: 5. CDR1 and CDR2 (germline): SGHDT, YYEEEE. The CDR3 consists of 15 residues. The CDR3 coding sequence is TGTGCCAGCAGCTTGGCCGACGGGACTAGCGGGACCCAGTACTTC. The encoded protein is CASSLADGTSGTQYF. The variable domain in full, completed from reference TRBV5-6 and TRBJ2-5, reads DAGVTQSPTHLIKTRGQQVTLRCSPKSGHDTVSWYQQALGQGPQFIFQYYEEEERQRGNFPDRFSGHQFPNYSSELNVNALLLGDSALYLCASSLADGTSGTQYFGPGTRLLVL.

The chain uses TRBV2 and TRBJ2-1; 11 bases map to TRBD2. Per germline, CDR1 SNHLY and CDR2 FYNNEI. The CDR3 length is 18 residues. J lost 8 bases, V lost 5 bases, and 17 bases had no gene match. In DNA, the CDR3 is TGTGCCAGCAGTCGAACCGTAATACTAGCGGGAGATCGAGATGAGCAGTTCTTC. It is translated as CASSRTVILAGDRDEQFF.

The chain couples TRBV15 to TRBJ2-7, with TRBD1 matching over 7 bases. V lost 3 bases, J lost 2 bases, and 13 bases stayed unmatched. The CDR3 runs to 17 residues. The germline gives CDR1 LNHNV, CDR2 YYDKDF (reference sequence). The CDR3 bases are TGTGCCACCAGCAGGCCGTACTCCGGGACAGAAGCCTACGAGCAGTACTTC. Its protein is CATSRPYSGTEAYEQYF. Drawing the rest from reference TRBV15 and TRBJ2-7, the complete variable domain is DAMVIQNPRYQVTQFGKPVTLSCSQTLNHNVMYWYQQKSSQAPKLLFHYYDKDFNNEADTPDNFQSRRPNTSFCFLDIRSPGLGDTAMYLCATSRPYSGTEAYEQYFGPGTRLTVT.

This chain links TRBV15 with TRBJ2-1, with D uncertain. From germline, CDR1 is LNHNV and CDR2 YYDKDF (reference sequence). V was trimmed by 0 bases and J by 0 bases, leaving 18 bases between them. The CDR3 contains 19 residues. CDR3 in amino acids: CATSRDKRLSPSSYNEQFF. In nucleotides, the CDR3 is TGTGCCACCAGCAGAGATAAAAGACTTTCCCCGAGCTCCTACAATGAGCAGTTCTTC.

The chain recombines TRBV5-4 with TRBJ2-1, with D possibly TRBD2 on 5 matching bases. The CDR3 extends over 15 amino acids. The V gene's germline CDR1 is SGHNT and CDR2 YYREEE (reference sequence). Trimming stripped 4 bases from V and 2 bases from J, with 13 bases between. CDR3 in DNA: TGTGCCAGCAGCCCCGGACTTGGGACCTACAATGAGCAGTTCTTC. Translated: CASSPGLGTYNEQFF.

In this sample, this clone turned up once. The chain combines TRBV2 with TRBJ1-5; 8 positions agree with TRBD1. The CDR3 has 15 amino acids. In germline, CDR1 is SNHLY, CDR2 FYNNEI. Trimming cost V 6 bases and J 2 bases; bases outside gene matches: 6. The CDR3 protein is CASRTDRGGNQPQHF. Here the CDR3 DNA reads TGTGCCAGCAGGACTGACAGGGGCGGCAATCAGCCCCAGCATTTT.

The CDR3: CASSIDPFGGGEQYF. The CDR3 nucleotides read TGTGCCAGTAGTATAGACCCCTTTGGGGGAGGCGAGCAGTACTTC. The chain employs TRBV19 and TRBJ2-7; a weak D match, TRBD2 (6 bases). Trimming left V 0 bases short and J 6 bases short, with 15 bases between. CDR3 size: 15 residues. Looked up from germline, CDR1 is LNHDA and CDR2 is SQIVND (reference sequence).

The V gene is TRBV7-2, the J gene TRBJ2-5; no definite D call. The germline V gene encodes CDR1 SGHTA and CDR2 FQGNSA. V was shortened by 1 base and J by 5 bases, with 5 bases between the two germline ends. The CDR3 extends over 12 amino acids. The CDR3 region has the DNA TGTGCCAGCAGCTTAGTTGCGGAGACCCAGTACTTC. Amino acids: CASSLVAETQYF.

CDR3 sequence (DNA): TGTGCCACTGGAACCAGGGGTGAAAAACTGTTTTTT. Encoded protein: CATGTRGEKLFF. The J gene is TRBJ1-4, the V gene TRBV28, with a weak D call TRBD1 (6 bases). The CDR3 runs to 12 residues. V lost 10 bases and J 7 bases, leaving 13 bases between the germline ends. Germline-derived CDR1 and CDR2 are MDHEN and SYDVKM.

This chain links TRBV9 with TRBJ2-7; perhaps TRBD1 as D (6 bases). V dropped 0 bases and J dropped 3 bases, with 13 bases sitting between them. This CDR3 has 15 residues. Germline-derived CDR1 and CDR2 are SGDLS and YYNGEE. In nucleotides, the CDR3 is TGTGCCAGCAGCGTAGGGGGGACATCCAACTACGAGCAGTACTTC. Protein sequence: CASSVGGTSNYEQYF.

The rearrangement joins TRBV11-3 to TRBJ2-2, with D possibly TRBD1 on 6 matching bases. CDR3 size: 16 residues. The germline V gene encodes CDR1 SGHNT and CDR2 YENEEA. The V and J ends lost 1 base and 2 bases respectively, with 11 bases between them. DNA of the CDR3: TGTGCCAGCAGCTTAGTATCGGGACATAACACCGGGGAGCTGTTTTTT. Translation gives CASSLVSGHNTGELFF.

The CDR3 reads CASSYSGSTYEQYF. CDR3 in DNA: TGTGCCAGCAGTTACTCGGGGAGTACCTACGAGCAGTACTTC. This chain connects TRBV6-6 to TRBJ2-7, with a tentative D call TRBD2 (5 bases). The CDR3 contains 14 residues. V lost 0 bases, J lost 2 bases, and 8 bases lay in between. Germline V gives CDR1 MNHNY, CDR2 SVGAGI (reference sequence).

This clone has more than one count but fewer than ten. The genes are TRBV5-6 and TRBJ1-6; 9 bases are a match to TRBD1. The junction had 8 bases not matched to a gene; V was cut back by 5 bases and J by 8 bases. The CDR3 runs 15 residues. Germline CDR1 reads SGHDT; CDR2 reads YYEEEE. The CDR3 spells CASRRGDRAHSPLHF. Here the CDR3 DNA reads TGTGCCAGCAGGAGGGGGGACAGGGCTCATTCACCCCTCCACTTT. Full variable domain (missing parts from reference TRBV5-6 and TRBJ1-6): DAGVTQSPTHLIKTRGQQVTLRCSPKSGHDTVSWYQQALGQGPQFIFQYYEEEERQRGNFPDRFSGHQFPNYSSELNVNALLLGDSALYLCASRRGDRAHSPLHFGNGTRLTVT.

The rearrangement joins TRBV14 to TRBJ2-7; D call uncertain. V was trimmed by 0 bases and J by 10 bases, leaving 13 bases between them. CDR1 is SGHDN, CDR2 FVKESK, per germline. CDR3 length: 13 amino acids. CDR3 region: CASSQDYLAQQYF. The CDR3 DNA follows: TGTGCCAGCAGCCAAGATTACCTGGCCCAACAGTACTTC.

This clone was found a few times. The rearrangement joins TRBV5-1 to TRBJ2-7, with D possibly matching TRBD2 (6 bases). Per the germline V gene, CDR1 is SGHRS and CDR2 is YFSETQ. There are 17 residues in the CDR3. V was clipped by 4 bases and J by 2 bases, with 22 bases between them. CDR3 loop: CASSRTGGASVAYEQYF. DNA of the CDR3: TGCGCCAGCAGCCGAACTGGCGGGGCTAGCGTCGCCTACGAGCAGTACTTC.

The J gene is TRBJ1-6, the V gene TRBV28; no definite D call. Germline V gene sequence: CDR1 MDHEN, CDR2 SYDVKM. CDR3 length: 12 residues. V lost 6 bases and J lost 10, with 10 bases in between. The CDR3 coding sequence is TGTGCCAGCAGGGGAGCGGTCTCACCCCTCCACTTT. Encoded protein: CASRGAVSPLHF.

This clone was seen once. This sequence joins TRBV20-1 and TRBJ1-2, with D uncertain. Trimming removed 5 bases at V and 3 bases at J, with 7 bases between. CDR3 length equals 11 residues. The germline CDR1 and CDR2 sequences are DFQATT and SNEGSKA (reference sequence). CDR3 region: CSAGSHYGYTF. The CDR3, as DNA: TGCAGTGCTGGGAGTCACTATGGCTACACCTTC.

This rearrangement joins TRBV9 to TRBJ2-3, with 9 bases lining up with TRBD2. The CDR3 is 16 amino acids. The germline V gene has CDR1 SGDLS and CDR2 YYNGEE. The V and J ends lost 1 base and 6 bases, in that order; junction bases with no gene match: 9. The CDR3 protein is CASSVIAAGGLDTQYF. The CDR3 coding sequence is TGTGCCAGCAGCGTAATTGCGGCGGGAGGGTTGGATACGCAGTATTTT.

The V and J genes are TRBV19 and TRBJ2-3, with a possible D match to TRBD1 (5 bases). Germline assignment: CDR1 LNHDA and CDR2 SQIVND (reference sequence). CDR3 length: 16 amino acids. Trimming cost V 3 bases and J 3 bases, with 16 bases left between them. For the CDR3, the DNA is TGTGCCAGTAGTATCGGTTTGGATGGGGCGACAGATACGCAGTATTTT. Translating gives CASSIGLDGATDTQYF.

This sequence joins TRBV7-9 and TRBJ2-7; TRBD2 agrees at 10 bases. V lost 4 bases to trimming and J lost 0 bases; unmatched junction nucleotides: 15. Per the germline V gene, CDR1 is SEHNR and CDR2 is FQNEAQ (reference sequence). The length of the CDR3 is 19 residues. CDR3 in DNA: TGTGCCAGCAGCTCCGGCCGCCCTAGCGGGAGAGGGATCTCCTACGAGCAGTACTTC. Translation: CASSSGRPSGRGISYEQYF.

The rearrangement joins TRBV18 to TRBJ2-1; 9 bases match TRBD2. This CDR3 spans 17 amino acids. CDR1 and CDR2 from the germline V gene are KGHSH and LQKENI. The J segment lost 7 bases and the V segment lost 6 bases, leaving 16 bases of the junction unmatched. CDR3 residues: CASSRVPGASGVNEQFF. The DNA for the CDR3 is TGTGCCAGCTCCCGTGTTCCAGGGGCTAGCGGGGTGAATGAGCAGTTCTTC.

The chain carries TRBV6-5 and TRBJ2-7, with D hard to call. V lost 7 bases and J lost 6, with 16 bases in between. CDR1 is MNHEY, CDR2 SVGAGI, per germline. CDR3 length: 13 amino acids. The CDR3 bases are TGTGCCAGCATGCGAGAGTTCCCAGGCGAGCAGTACTTC. Amino acids: CASMREFPGEQYF.

This chain joins TRBV29-1 and TRBJ1-5; 7 positions agree with TRBD1. The CDR3 spans 14 residues. V was clipped by 7 bases and J by 2 bases; unmatched bases: 8. The germline V gene encodes CDR1 SQVTM and CDR2 ANQGSEA. The CDR3 DNA reads TGCAGCGCTCTCCTCACAGGGGGCAATCAGCCCCAGCATTTT. The encoded protein is CSALLTGGNQPQHF.

The gene calls are TRBV11-3 and TRBJ2-5; 9 bases fit TRBD2. Unmatched junction bases numbered 9, after V lost 4 bases and J lost 6 bases. Germline V lookup: CDR1 SGHNT, CDR2 YENEEA. The CDR3 has 15 amino acids. CDR3 sequence: CASSSSSSGKQTQYF. The DNA for the CDR3 is TGTGCCAGCAGCTCAAGCTCTAGCGGGAAACAGACCCAGTACTTC.

This clone came up a few times. V gene TRBV7-3 combines with J gene TRBJ2-1, with 9 bases identical to TRBD1. J gave up 12 bases and V 1 base, and 10 bases lay outside the gene matches. Germline V gene data show CDR1 as SGHTA and CDR2 as FQGTGA. CDR3 length: 15 amino acids. The chain's CDR3 is CASSLMDRGGDGQFF. Here the CDR3 DNA reads TGTGCCAGCAGCTTAATGGACAGGGGAGGGGATGGGCAGTTCTTC.

The J gene is TRBJ2-1, the V gene TRBV28; no firm D call. The CDR3 covers 12 residues. Germline loops: CDR1 MDHEN, CDR2 SYDVKM. V lost 3 bases, J lost 5 bases, and 5 bases lay in between. The DNA of the CDR3 is TGTGCCAGCAGTTTCAGGAACAATGAGCAGTTCTTC. It is translated as CASSFRNNEQFF.